The 32 T cell receptor beta chains below were found in one sample sequenced in a study of cytomegalovirus exposure and HLA in healthy donors. The PCR was carried out with 60 Vbeta primers and 13 Jbeta primers. TCRdb keeps only in-frame clones here, not all; method: immunoSEQ multiplex PCR. This sample yields 150,000 or so clones, of which about 82% are seen a single time; 1% belongs to the top ten. Sequencing was carried out using PBMCs. The source is a woman aged 45 to 65 in good health and CMV-seropositive.

In this sample, this clone turned up a few times. The chain combines TRBV5-1 with TRBJ1-2, with D maybe TRBD1 (5 bases). Trimming left V 0 bases short and J 10 bases short, with 16 bases between. Germline CDR1 and CDR2: SGHRS and YFSETQ. This CDR3 contains 14 residues. The CDR3 loop reads CASSLVIRGSDYTF. DNA for the CDR3: TGCGCCAGCAGCTTGGTCATAAGGGGATCGGACTACACCTTC. Drawing the rest from reference TRBV5-1 and TRBJ1-2, the complete variable domain is KAGVTQTPRYLIKTRGQQVTLSCSPISGHRSVSWYQQTPGQGLQFLFEYFSETQRNKGNFPGRFSGRQFSNSRSEMNVSTLELGDSALYLCASSLVIRGSDYTFGSGTRLTVV.

This chain uses TRBV7-2 with TRBJ2-3; 15 bases align to TRBD2. The CDR3 contains 16 residues. The germline V gene encodes CDR1 SGHTA and CDR2 FQGNSA. V was clipped by 5 bases and J by 5 bases; unmatched bases: 5. CDR3 sequence (DNA): TGTGCCAGCAGCCTTGGACTAGCGGGAGGGGGAGATACGCAGTATTTT. This gives the protein CASSLGLAGGGDTQYF.

This chain links TRBV7-8 with TRBJ2-3; D might be TRBD1 (5 bases). Germline loops: CDR1 SGHVS, CDR2 FQNEAQ. Trimming left V 5 bases short and J 6 bases short, with 21 bases between. The CDR3 spans 16 residues. CDR3 nucleotide sequence: TGTGCCAGCAGCCCCAGATCCGGACAAAGAAGGGATACGCAGTATTTT. Protein product: CASSPRSGQRRDTQYF.

This clone was recorded once. The rearrangement links TRBV11-3 to TRBJ2-3; 11 nucleotides line up with TRBD2. J was trimmed by 3 bases and V by 5 bases; bases with no gene match: 4. There are 15 residues in the CDR3. Germline V gene sequence: CDR1 SGHNT, CDR2 YENEEA. The CDR3 here is CASSVSGGETDTQYF. The CDR3 coding sequence is TGTGCCAGCAGCGTTAGCGGGGGGGAAACAGATACGCAGTATTTT.

The CDR3: CASSYASGGGGEQFF. The DNA of the CDR3 is TGTGCCAGTAGTTACGCTAGCGGGGGCGGTGGTGAGCAGTTCTTC. This chain connects TRBV19 to TRBJ2-1; TRBD2 matches 10 bases. CDR1 LNHDA and CDR2 SQIVND come from the germline V gene (reference sequence). The CDR3 contains 15 residues. After removal of 5 bases from V and 9 bases from J, the junction contained 10 bases not matched to a gene. The whole variable domain, filled in from reference TRBV19 and TRBJ2-1, reads DGGITQSPKYLFRKEGQNVTLSCEQNLNHDAMYWYRQDPGQGLRLIYYSQIVNDFQKGDIAEGYSVSREKKESFPLTVTSAQKNPTAFYLCASSYASGGGGEQFFGPGTRLTVL.

The genes are TRBV9 and TRBJ1-1; D perhaps matches TRBD1 (5 bases). From germline, CDR1 is SGDLS and CDR2 YYNGEE. V lost 0 bases, J lost 3 bases, and 15 bases lay in between. This CDR3 is built from 16 residues. CDR3 loop: CASSVVPTGVHTEAFF. CDR3 DNA: TGTGCCAGCAGCGTAGTACCAACAGGTGTCCACACTGAAGCTTTCTTT.

The rearrangement links TRBV4-1 to TRBJ2-3; D is unclear. Between the trimmed V and J ends, which lost 0 bases and 4 bases, there was a span of 8 bases. This CDR3 contains 14 residues. The V gene's germline CDR1 is MGHRA and CDR2 YSYEKL. CDR3 DNA: TGCGCCAGCAGCCAAGATCCTACAGCAGATACGCAGTATTTT. Residues: CASSQDPTADTQYF.

The J gene is TRBJ1-4, the V gene TRBV6-1; D gene ambiguous. Looked up from germline, CDR1 is MNHNS and CDR2 is SASEGT. This CDR3 has 15 residues. V lost 7 bases, J lost 0 bases, and 12 bases lay in between. The CDR3 region has the DNA TGTGCCAGCAAGTACTCCATCTCAACTAATGAAAAACTGTTTTTT. This encodes CASKYSISTNEKLFF.

This clone was picked up a small number of times. The J gene is TRBJ2-5, the V gene TRBV7-9; 10 bases match TRBD1. Germline V gives CDR1 SEHNR, CDR2 FQNEAQ (reference sequence). Trimming took 5 bases from V and 4 from J; bases not matched to a gene: 1. The CDR3 spans 13 residues. CDR3 nucleotide sequence: TGTGCCAGCAGCCGGGACAGGGGAGAGACCCAGTACTTC. It is translated as CASSRDRGETQYF.

DNA of the CDR3: TGTGCCAGCAGCTCGGGACTAGCGGGGGTTAGCTCCTACAATGAGCAGTTCTTC. Translated: CASSSGLAGVSSYNEQFF. The chain carries TRBV5-4 and TRBJ2-1, with TRBD2 matching over 14 bases. Germline V lookup: CDR1 SGHNT, CDR2 YYREEE (reference sequence). The junction had 5 bases not matched to a gene; V was cut back by 3 bases and J by 0 bases. The CDR3 runs to 18 residues. Together with reference TRBV5-4 and TRBJ2-1, the CDR3 gives the full variable domain: ETGVTQSPTHLIKTRGQQVTLRCSSQSGHNTVSWYQQALGQGPQFIFQYYREEENGRGNFPPRFSGLQFPNYSSELNVNALELDDSALYLCASSSGLAGVSSYNEQFFGPGTRLTVL.

CDR3 nucleotide sequence: TGTGCCAGCAGCCCGCTACTCTCACTAGCGGTTCAAGAGACCCAGTACTTC. Protein product: CASSPLLSLAVQETQYF. The chain links TRBV7-9 to TRBJ2-5; TRBD2 matches 8 bases. The CDR3 has 17 residues. Trimming at V came to 5 bases and at J to 2 bases, leaving 13 bases not matched to a gene. CDR1 and CDR2 from the germline V gene are SEHNR and FQNEAQ (reference sequence).

Comment on this clone: Other DNA sequences within the sample encode an identical CDR3. The chain has TRBV2 and TRBJ1-2, with 7 bases that match TRBD1. The trim removed 1 base at V and 6 bases at J, leaving 5 bases unmatched. In germline, CDR1 is SNHLY, CDR2 FYNNEI. The CDR3 has 14 residues. CDR3 bases: TGTGCCAGCAGTGAAGAGACAGGGCCCCATGGCTACACCTTC. This translates into CASSEETGPHGYTF.

The chain links TRBV27 to TRBJ1-4; 11 bases match TRBD1. The CDR3 has 15 amino acids. J was trimmed by 6 bases and V by 6 bases; bases with no gene match: 6. Per germline, CDR1 MNHEY and CDR2 SMNVEV (reference sequence). The CDR3 nucleotides read TGTGCCAGCAGGTCCCCGGGACAGGGGGATGAAAAACTGTTTTTT. Encoded protein: CASRSPGQGDEKLFF.

The V call is TRBV14, the J call TRBJ1-6; weak D call: TRBD1 (5 bases). V shed 0 bases and J shed 7 bases, with 13 bases lying between them. Germline lookup yields CDR1 SGHDN and CDR2 FVKESK. CDR3 length: 16 amino acids. CDR3 nucleotides: TGTGCCAGCAGCCAAGACCTCACGGGGGTCAATTCACCCCTCCACTTT. Translating gives CASSQDLTGVNSPLHF.

This clone was seen a few times. V and J are TRBV15 and TRBJ2-2; 8 bases align to TRBD2. Trimming cost V 1 base and J 6 bases; bases outside gene matches: 10. The CDR3 consists of 17 residues. Germline V lookup: CDR1 LNHNV, CDR2 YYDKDF (reference sequence). CDR3 sequence (DNA): TGTGCCACCAGCAGAGCCTTACGGGGGGGCTTATCCGGGGAGCTGTTTTTT. Translation: CATSRALRGGLSGELFF.

Points on this clone: The junction departs from germline at one end; a sequencing error may be responsible. The CDR3: CSSSAQGTGGTEAFF. The CDR3 region has the DNA TGTTCCAGCAGCGCTCAAGGGACAGGGGGCACTGAAGCTTTCTTT. This chain joins TRBV7-9 and TRBJ1-1, with 11 bases lining up with TRBD1. This CDR3 is built from 15 residues. Looked up from germline, CDR1 is SEHNR and CDR2 is FQNEAQ (reference sequence). Drawing the rest from reference TRBV7-9 and TRBJ1-1, the complete variable domain is DTGVSQNPRHKITKRGQNVTFRCDPISEHNRLYWYRQTLGQGPEFLTYFQNEAQLEKSRLLSDRFSAERPKGSFSTLEIQRTEQGDSAMYLCSSSAQGTGGTEAFFGQGTRLTVV.

The chain uses TRBV28 and TRBJ1-5; no clear D. The ends were cut back, 5 bases at V and 6 bases at J, with 8 bases in the middle. Germline CDR1 and CDR2: MDHEN and SYDVKM. This CDR3 region has 12 residues. The CDR3 nucleotides read TGTGCCAGCAGTCCCCCCGGTCAGCCCCAGCATTTT. Encoded protein: CASSPPGQPQHF.

The chain employs TRBV6-5 and TRBJ1-3, with D hard to call. The CDR3 contains 12 residues. V was clipped by 6 bases and J by 0 bases, with 3 bases between them. Germline V CDR1 and CDR2: MNHEY, SVGAGI. For the CDR3, the DNA is TGTGCCAGCAGCCTCTCTGGAAACACCATATATTTT. Protein product: CASSLSGNTIYF.

This chain connects TRBV2 to TRBJ2-7; maybe TRBD1 (6 bases). Trimming took 6 bases from V and 2 from J, leaving 8 bases between them. CDR1 and CDR2 (germline): SNHLY, FYNNEI. The CDR3 spans 12 residues. Written as DNA, the CDR3 is TGTGCCAGCAGACAGGGCCCCTACGAGCAGTACTTC. The encoded protein is CASRQGPYEQYF.

With respect to this clone: A read error may account for a junction end that differs from germline. The rearrangement links TRBV7-9 to TRBJ2-2; TRBD1 matches 7 bases. This CDR3 has 16 residues. The germline CDR1 and CDR2 sequences are SEHNR and FQNEAQ (reference sequence). The CDR3 DNA reads as TGTTCCAGCAGCTCCAGACAGGGAACGAACACCGGGGAGCTGTTTTTT. Its translation is CSSSSRQGTNTGELFF.

This clone was seen a few times. V gene TRBV28 combines with J gene TRBJ1-2; D perhaps matches TRBD1 (6 bases). Trimming removed 6 bases from V and 5 bases from J, with 16 bases in between. Germline V lookup: CDR1 MDHEN, CDR2 SYDVKM. CDR3 length: 14 residues. CDR3 sequence (DNA): TGTGCCAGCAGCTCCCCCGGCAGGGGTTATGGCTACACCTTC. It specifies CASSSPGRGYGYTF.

V usage is TRBV7-9 and J usage is TRBJ1-3, with a possible D match to TRBD1 (6 bases). The CDR3 spans 18 residues. Germline V gene sequence: CDR1 SEHNR, CDR2 FQNEAQ (reference sequence). The V end was cut by 1 base, the J end by 0 bases, with 16 bases between. The CDR3 reads CASSLGQAYLLSGNTIYF. The CDR3 nucleotides are TGTGCCAGCAGCTTAGGACAGGCCTACCTCCTCTCTGGAAACACCATATATTTT.

J is TRBJ1-5 and V is TRBV7-9; no definite D call. The CDR3 is made up of 15 amino acids. Germline lookup yields CDR1 SEHNR and CDR2 FQNEAQ (reference sequence). V lost 2 bases to trimming and J lost 6 bases, with 14 bases between them. Here the CDR3 DNA reads TGTGCCAGCAGCTTATCTATCCGGGAGGGTCAGCCCCAGCATTTT. Translation gives CASSLSIREGQPQHF.

This clone was recorded once. The rearrangement links TRBV19 to TRBJ1-2; tentatively, D is TRBD1 (6 bases). Germline CDR1 reads LNHDA; CDR2 reads SQIVND (reference sequence). V was clipped by 4 bases and J by 6 bases, with 18 bases between them. The CDR3 contains 15 residues. CDR3 loop: CASSTAGQPYDGYTF. Written as DNA, the CDR3 is TGTGCCAGTAGTACAGCTGGACAGCCTTATGATGGCTACACCTTC.

This chain joins TRBV7-2 and TRBJ1-2, with 8 nucleotides matching TRBD1. CDR1 SGHTA and CDR2 FQGNSA come from the germline V gene. The CDR3 consists of 14 residues. V lost 5 bases and J lost 8; bases outside the gene matches: 10. The DNA for the CDR3 is TGTGCCAGCAGCCCAAGACAGGGGAGTTTAGGCTACACCTTC. Translated: CASSPRQGSLGYTF.

The CDR3 coding sequence is TGTGCCAGCAGCCTTAATTCCGGGACAGCTTTTAACTATGGCTACACCTTC. It specifies CASSLNSGTAFNYGYTF. The chain uses TRBV5-6 and TRBJ1-2; 7 bases fit TRBD1. The V segment lost 4 bases and the J segment 1 base; nucleotides outside the gene matches: 13. The CDR3 consists of 17 residues. CDR1 and CDR2 (germline): SGHDT, YYEEEE.

The chain recombines TRBV7-2 with TRBJ2-2; a possible D gene is TRBD1 (6 bases). Trimming cost V 4 bases and J 3 bases, with 12 bases left between them. CDR1 SGHTA and CDR2 FQGNSA come from the germline V gene. CDR3 length: 15 amino acids. This CDR3 reads CASSSGTPHTGELFF. CDR3 coding DNA: TGTGCCAGCAGCTCCGGGACACCTCACACCGGGGAGCTGTTTTTT.

This clone was recorded a few times. The DNA for the CDR3 is TGTGCCAGTAGTATAGGGCGGGAACTGCACCGGGAGCTGTTTTTT. Protein: CASSIGRELHRELFF. This chain connects TRBV19 to TRBJ2-2, with D perhaps TRBD2 (6 bases). Germline V gives CDR1 LNHDA, CDR2 SQIVND (reference sequence). This CDR3 is 15 amino acids long. V was cut by 1 base and J by 9 bases, with 15 bases left in between.

V and J are TRBV7-8 and TRBJ1-1; 9 bases map to TRBD1. The CDR3 extends over 14 amino acids. V gave up 1 base and J gave up 4 bases; unmatched junction bases: 1. From germline, CDR1 is SGHVS and CDR2 FQNEAQ. The CDR3 DNA reads TGTGCCAGCAGCTTAGGGGACAGGGTCACTGAAGCTTTCTTT. Protein product: CASSLGDRVTEAFF. Looking up the rest from reference TRBV7-8 and TRBJ1-1 gives the full variable domain: GAGVSQSPRYKVAKRGQDVALRCDPISGHVSLFWYQQALGQGPEFLTYFQNEAQLDKSGLPSDRFFAERPEGSVSTLKIQRTQQEDSAVYLCASSLGDRVTEAFFGQGTRLTVV.

The chain is built from TRBV12-2 and TRBJ2-7; the D call TRBD1 from the table was never checked on the DNA. TRBV12-2 is reported as a pseudogene. The CDR3 runs 13 residues. CDR3 amino acids: CASQHTGVNEQYF. CDR3 DNA sequence: TGTGCAAGCCAACATACAGGGGTAAACGAGCAGTACTTC.

This clone has just a few counts. This rearrangement joins TRBV19 to TRBJ2-4; 7 bases are shared with TRBD2. Germline trimming cut 1 base from V and 8 bases from J; bases unmatched to any gene: 2. Germline V gene lookup returns CDR1 LNHDA and CDR2 SQIVND (reference sequence). This CDR3 is 13 amino acids long. CDR3 sequence (DNA): TGTGCCAGTAGTATAGGGGGAGGGGACATTCAGTACTTC. Encoded protein: CASSIGGGDIQYF.

This chain links TRBV11-3 with TRBJ2-7, with D possibly TRBD2 on 6 matching bases. The CDR3 sequence is 13 residues long. Germline assignment: CDR1 SGHNT and CDR2 YENEEA. V lost 5 bases, J lost 3 bases, and 11 bases lay in between. In DNA, the CDR3 is TGTGCCAGCAGCCCCGGGACTCGCTACGAGCAGTACTTC. Translating it yields CASSPGTRYEQYF.